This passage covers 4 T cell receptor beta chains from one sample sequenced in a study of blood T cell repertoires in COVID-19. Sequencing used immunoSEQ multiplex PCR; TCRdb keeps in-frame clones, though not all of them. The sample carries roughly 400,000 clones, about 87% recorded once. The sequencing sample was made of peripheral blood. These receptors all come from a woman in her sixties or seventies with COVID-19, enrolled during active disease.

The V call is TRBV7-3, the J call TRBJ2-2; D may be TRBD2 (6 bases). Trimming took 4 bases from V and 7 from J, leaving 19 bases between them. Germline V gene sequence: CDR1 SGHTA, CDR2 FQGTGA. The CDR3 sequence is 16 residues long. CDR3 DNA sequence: TGTGCCAGCAGCTCGCCCCCGGGGGTTGTTAACGGGGAGCTGTTTTTT. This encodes CASSSPPGVVNGELFF.

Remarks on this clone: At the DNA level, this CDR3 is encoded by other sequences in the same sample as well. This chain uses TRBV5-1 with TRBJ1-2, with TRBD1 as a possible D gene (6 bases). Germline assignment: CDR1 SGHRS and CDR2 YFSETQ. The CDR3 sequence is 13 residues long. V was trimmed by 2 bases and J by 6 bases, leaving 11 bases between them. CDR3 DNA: TGCGCCAGCAGCTTACAGGGATGGGATGGCTACACCTTC. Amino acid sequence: CASSLQGWDGYTF.

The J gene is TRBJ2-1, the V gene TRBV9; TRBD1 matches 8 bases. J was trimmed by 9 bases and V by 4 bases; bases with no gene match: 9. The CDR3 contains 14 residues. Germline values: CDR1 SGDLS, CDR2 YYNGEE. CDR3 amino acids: CASSSRTGRGEQFF. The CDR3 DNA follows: TGTGCCAGCAGCTCCCGGACAGGGCGCGGTGAGCAGTTCTTC.

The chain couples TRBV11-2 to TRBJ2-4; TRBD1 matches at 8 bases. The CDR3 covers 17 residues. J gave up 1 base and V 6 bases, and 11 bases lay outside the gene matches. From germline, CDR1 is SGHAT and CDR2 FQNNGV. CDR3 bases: TGTGCCAGCAGTATATTCCGGGACAGGAAGGCCAAAAACATTCAGTACTTC. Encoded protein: CASSIFRDRKAKNIQYF.